Listed below are T cell receptor beta chains from one sample, sequenced in a study of somatic mutations in cytotoxic T cells in rheumatoid arthritis. Clones were read by immunoSEQ multiplex PCR, and TCRdb kept only the in-frame ones, dropping some. The sample records fewer than 20,000 clones, over 70% being singletons. Source material: CD8+ T cells sorted from blood. The receptor set was obtained from an adult with rheumatoid arthritis. Both conserved end residues are part of each CDR3. The order of the fields is V gene, J gene, clone size, D gene, CDR3 DNA, CDR3 protein. A D gene is named only where the DNA matches it firmly. Size values are once, few and many counts, or a class for expanded clones, and some rows have none.

v_gene: TRBV4-1
j_gene: TRBJ2-1
abundance: .
d_gene: TRBD2
CDR3nt: TGCGCCAGCAGCCAAAGGGCGGCGGGGGTGTCCTACAATGAGCAGTTCTTC
CDR3aa: CASSQRAAGVSYNEQFF

v_gene: TRBV7-2
j_gene: TRBJ1-5
abundance: .
d_gene: TRBD1
CDR3nt: TGTGCCAGCAGCTTAACGCCGGGACAGGGGGCGGAACAGCCCCAGCATTTT
CDR3aa: CASSLTPGQGAEQPQHF

v_gene: TRBV14
j_gene: TRBJ2-1
abundance: .
d_gene: .
CDR3nt: TGTGCCAGCAGCCAAGCTAACGGGCATGAGCAGTTCTTC
CDR3aa: CASSQANGHEQFF

v_gene: TRBV5-6
j_gene: TRBJ1-5
abundance: .
d_gene: TRBD1
CDR3nt: TGTGCCAGCAGCTTGGAGAGACAGGGGGCGAATCAGCCCCAGCATTTT
CDR3aa: CASSLERQGANQPQHF

v_gene: TRBV6-5
j_gene: TRBJ1-1
abundance: .
d_gene: TRBD1
CDR3nt: TGTGCCAGCTCAGGGGGCCCTGAAGCTTTCTTT
CDR3aa: CASSGGPEAFF

v_gene: TRBV9
j_gene: TRBJ1-1
abundance: .
d_gene: .
CDR3nt: TGTGCCAGCAGCGTAGAAGAAGCAGGGATGAACACTGAAGCTTTCTTT
CDR3aa: CASSVEEAGMNTEAFF

v_gene: TRBV9
j_gene: TRBJ2-1
abundance: .
d_gene: .
CDR3nt: TGTGCCAGCAGCGGGGGGGCTGTTAATGAGCAGTTCTTC
CDR3aa: CASSGGAVNEQFF

v_gene: TRBV28
j_gene: TRBJ2-1
abundance: .
d_gene: TRBD1
CDR3nt: TGTGCCAGCAGCGACGGGACAGGACAGGAATACAATGAGCAGTTCTTC
CDR3aa: CASSDGTGQEYNEQFF

v_gene: TRBV7-2
j_gene: TRBJ2-7
abundance: .
d_gene: .
CDR3nt: TGTGCCAGCAGCTTAAGCCCGGACCCCTACTACGAGCAGTACTTC
CDR3aa: CASSLSPDPYYEQYF

v_gene: TRBV11-2
j_gene: TRBJ2-7
abundance: .
d_gene: TRBD1
CDR3nt: TGTGCCAGCAGCTTATTTTCTGGGACAGGGAACGAGCAGTACTTC
CDR3aa: CASSLFSGTGNEQYF

v_gene: TRBV19
j_gene: TRBJ1-1
abundance: .
d_gene: TRBD1
CDR3nt: TGTGCCAGTAGTATAGGTGCAGGGGGCGGTCGGACTGAAGCTTTCTTT
CDR3aa: CASSIGAGGGRTEAFF

v_gene: TRBV27
j_gene: TRBJ2-1
abundance: .
d_gene: .
CDR3nt: TGTGCCAGCAGTTTACGGCAGCCGAGCTCCTACAATGAGCAGTTCTTC
CDR3aa: CASSLRQPSSYNEQFF

v_gene: TRBV27
j_gene: TRBJ2-1
abundance: .
d_gene: .
CDR3nt: TGTGCCAGCAGTCCTAACGGGCGGAGCGCTTACAATGAGCAGTTCTTC
CDR3aa: CASSPNGRSAYNEQFF

v_gene: TRBV5-1
j_gene: TRBJ2-3
abundance: .
d_gene: .
CDR3nt: TGCGCCAGCAGCTTGGAGTCAGATACGCAGTATTTT
CDR3aa: CASSLESDTQYF

v_gene: TRBV7-9
j_gene: TRBJ1-2
abundance: .
d_gene: TRBD1
CDR3nt: TGTGCCAGCAGCTTAGGGACAGGGGGCGCGGTCGATGGCTACACCTTC
CDR3aa: CASSLGTGGAVDGYTF

v_gene: TRBV15
j_gene: TRBJ1-4
abundance: .
d_gene: .
CDR3nt: TGTGCCACCAGCACTTTACGACAGGCCAAACTGTTTTTT
CDR3aa: CATSTLRQAKLFF

v_gene: TRBV21-1
j_gene: TRBJ1-6
abundance: .
d_gene: .
CDR3nt: TGTGCCAGCAGCAATGGGGGGGGGCAGTATAATTCACCCCTCCACTTT
CDR3aa: CASSNGGGQYNSPLHF

v_gene: TRBV2
j_gene: TRBJ2-1
abundance: .
d_gene: .
CDR3nt: TGTGCCAGCAGTGGGAGAACTAAACCCAATGAGCAGTTCTTC
CDR3aa: CASSGRTKPNEQFF

v_gene: TRBV15
j_gene: TRBJ1-5
abundance: .
d_gene: .
CDR3nt: TGTGCCACCAGCAGAGTAGGTCAGAGCCCCAATCAGCCCCAGCATTTT
CDR3aa: CATSRVGQSPNQPQHF

v_gene: TRBV19
j_gene: TRBJ2-7
abundance: .
d_gene: TRBD1
CDR3nt: TGTGCCAGTAGTATAGGACAGGGGCCCCTAAGCTCCTACGAGCAGTACTTC
CDR3aa: CASSIGQGPLSSYEQYF

v_gene: TRBV5-4
j_gene: TRBJ1-4
abundance: .
d_gene: TRBD1
CDR3nt: TGTGCCAGCAGCTTGGACAGGGGAAATGAAAAACTGTTTTTT
CDR3aa: CASSLDRGNEKLFF

v_gene: TRBV29-1
j_gene: TRBJ2-4
abundance: .
d_gene: .
CDR3nt: TGCAGCGTTGTAAAGGCACGGGGGGCCGAAAACATTCAGTACTTC
CDR3aa: CSVVKARGAENIQYF

v_gene: TRBV29-1
j_gene: TRBJ2-2
abundance: .
d_gene: TRBD2
CDR3nt: TGCAGCGTTGAATCGTCGGGAGGGAACACCGGGGAGCTGTTTTTT
CDR3aa: CSVESSGGNTGELFF

v_gene: TRBV5-6
j_gene: TRBJ1-5
abundance: .
d_gene: .
CDR3nt: TGTGCCAGCAGCAAGGACAGCGATGGCAATCAGCCCCAGCATTTT
CDR3aa: CASSKDSDGNQPQHF

v_gene: TRBV7-9
j_gene: TRBJ2-1
abundance: .
d_gene: TRBD1
CDR3nt: TGTGCCAGCAGCTTGAACCGGGACAGCAGGCGGGAGCAGTTCTTC
CDR3aa: CASSLNRDSRREQFF

v_gene: TRBV7-9
j_gene: TRBJ2-7
abundance: .
d_gene: TRBD1
CDR3nt: TGTGCCAGCAGCTTTACCGGGACAGACTACGAGCAGTACTTC
CDR3aa: CASSFTGTDYEQYF

v_gene: TRBV29-1
j_gene: TRBJ1-3
abundance: .
d_gene: TRBD1
CDR3nt: TGCAGCGTTGAAGATCGGGGCGCGACAGGGGACTTTCGAAACACCATATATTTT
CDR3aa: CSVEDRGATGDFRNTIYF

v_gene: TRBV10-3
j_gene: TRBJ2-1
abundance: .
d_gene: TRBD2
CDR3nt: TGTGCCATCAGTGACCCAAGACTAGCGGGGGCCTACAATGAGCAGTTCTTC
CDR3aa: CAISDPRLAGAYNEQFF

v_gene: TRBV11-2
j_gene: TRBJ2-7
abundance: .
d_gene: .
CDR3nt: TGTGCCAGCAGCATAGCGGCTGGCGGTCATTCCTACGAGCAGTACTTC
CDR3aa: CASSIAAGGHSYEQYF

v_gene: TRBV7-9
j_gene: TRBJ2-3
abundance: .
d_gene: .
CDR3nt: TGTGCCAGCAGCGACGGGGTGGGCACAGATACGCAGTATTTT
CDR3aa: CASSDGVGTDTQYF

v_gene: TRBV27
j_gene: TRBJ1-2
abundance: .
d_gene: .
CDR3nt: TGTGCCAGCAGTCCACAGGTTGACTATGGCTACACCTTC
CDR3aa: CASSPQVDYGYTF

v_gene: TRBV10-3
j_gene: TRBJ1-4
abundance: .
d_gene: TRBD1
CDR3nt: TGTGCCATCAGTGAGATAGGGACAGGCCACGAGGAAAAACTGTTTTTT
CDR3aa: CAISEIGTGHEEKLFF

v_gene: TRBV19
j_gene: TRBJ2-7
abundance: .
d_gene: TRBD2
CDR3nt: TGTGCCAGTAGTTTCGGGACTAGCGGGAGGACAGGCTACGAGCAGTACTTC
CDR3aa: CASSFGTSGRTGYEQYF

v_gene: TRBV4-2
j_gene: TRBJ2-7
abundance: .
d_gene: .
CDR3nt: TGTGCCAGCAGCCAAGCATTTGGAGGGACCTACGAGCAGTACTTC
CDR3aa: CASSQAFGGTYEQYF

v_gene: TRBV7-2
j_gene: TRBJ1-1
abundance: .
d_gene: .
CDR3nt: TGTGCCAGCAGCCAAAGGCCCCTGGGGGCGAACACTGAAGCTTTCTTT
CDR3aa: CASSQRPLGANTEAFF

v_gene: TRBV29-1
j_gene: TRBJ1-1
abundance: .
d_gene: .
CDR3nt: TGCAGCGTTGAAGATGTGGGGACTGAAGCTTTCTTT
CDR3aa: CSVEDVGTEAFF

v_gene: TRBV27
j_gene: TRBJ2-5
abundance: .
d_gene: .
CDR3nt: TGTGCCAGCAGCAAGACCCAGTACTTC
CDR3aa: CASSKTQYF

v_gene: TRBV4-3
j_gene: TRBJ2-1
abundance: .
d_gene: TRBD1
CDR3nt: TGCGCCAGCAGCCCCTTATCCCGACAGGGGCTATACAATGAGCAGTTCTTC
CDR3aa: CASSPLSRQGLYNEQFF

v_gene: TRBV25-1
j_gene: TRBJ1-1
abundance: .
d_gene: .
CDR3nt: TGTGCCAGCAGACTACAGGGGAACACTGAAGCTTTCTTT
CDR3aa: CASRLQGNTEAFF

v_gene: TRBV11-2
j_gene: TRBJ2-7
abundance: .
d_gene: .
CDR3nt: TGTGCCAGCAGCTACACAGGGGAGCAGTACTTC
CDR3aa: CASSYTGEQYF

v_gene: TRBV9
j_gene: TRBJ2-2
abundance: .
d_gene: .
CDR3nt: TGTGCCAGCAGCGCAAATATCGGGGAGCTGTTTTTT
CDR3aa: CASSANIGELFF

v_gene: TRBV7-6
j_gene: TRBJ2-3
abundance: once
d_gene: TRBD2
CDR3nt: TGTGCCAGCAGCCTCGGACTAGCGGGAGAGCCGGTCTTTGATACGCAGTATTTT
CDR3aa: CASSLGLAGEPVFDTQYF

v_gene: TRBV10-3
j_gene: TRBJ2-5
abundance: .
d_gene: .
CDR3nt: TGTGCCATCAGTGAAGAATTGGGACTTCAAGAGACCCAGTACTTC
CDR3aa: CAISEELGLQETQYF

v_gene: TRBV27
j_gene: TRBJ1-2
abundance: .
d_gene: .
CDR3nt: TGTGCCAGCAGTTTAGACAGCAACTATGGCTACACCTTC
CDR3aa: CASSLDSNYGYTF

v_gene: TRBV5-6
j_gene: TRBJ2-7
abundance: .
d_gene: TRBD1
CDR3nt: TGTGCCAGCACCAAGGTGTGGGACAGCTCCTACGAGCAGTACTTC
CDR3aa: CASTKVWDSSYEQYF

v_gene: TRBV7-8
j_gene: TRBJ1-5
abundance: few
d_gene: TRBD1
CDR3nt: TGTGCCAGCAGCCCGGACAGGGTTAGCAATCAGCCCCAGCATTTT
CDR3aa: CASSPDRVSNQPQHF

v_gene: TRBV25-1
j_gene: TRBJ2-7
abundance: .
d_gene: TRBD1
CDR3nt: TGTGCCAGCAGTGCCGAACAGGGGGCTTCCTACGAGCAGTACTTC
CDR3aa: CASSAEQGASYEQYF

v_gene: TRBV9
j_gene: TRBJ1-1
abundance: .
d_gene: .
CDR3nt: TGTGCCAGCAGCGCCCGACTGGGACCAATGAACACTGAAGCTTTCTTT
CDR3aa: CASSARLGPMNTEAFF

v_gene: TRBV7-9
j_gene: TRBJ2-7
abundance: .
d_gene: TRBD1
CDR3nt: TGTGCCAGCAGCCGGGCCGGGACAGCCCCCTACGAGCAGTACTTC
CDR3aa: CASSRAGTAPYEQYF

v_gene: TRBV4-2
j_gene: TRBJ1-5
abundance: .
d_gene: TRBD1
CDR3nt: TGTGCCAGCAGCCTCGACAGGGGCCAGCCCCAGCATTTT
CDR3aa: CASSLDRGQPQHF

v_gene: TRBV14
j_gene: TRBJ1-2
abundance: .
d_gene: .
CDR3nt: TGTGCCAGCAGCCGGGGGGGGTTCAGGAACTATGGCTACACCTTC
CDR3aa: CASSRGGFRNYGYTF

v_gene: TRBV30
j_gene: TRBJ2-1
abundance: few
d_gene: TRBD1
CDR3nt: TGTGCCTGGAGTGTACGGGACAGGCCCTACAATGAGCAGTTCTTC
CDR3aa: CAWSVRDRPYNEQFF

v_gene: TRBV10-3
j_gene: TRBJ2-1
abundance: .
d_gene: TRBD2
CDR3nt: TGTGCCATTACCGGGACTAGCGGCAAATACAATGAGCAGTTCTTC
CDR3aa: CAITGTSGKYNEQFF

v_gene: TRBV27
j_gene: TRBJ2-1
abundance: .
d_gene: TRBD2
CDR3nt: TGTGCCAGCAGTCCGAGGCCGGGAGGTATTGAGCAGTTCTTC
CDR3aa: CASSPRPGGIEQFF